The 5 T cell receptor beta chains below all came from one sample that was sequenced in a study of blood T cell repertoires in COVID-19. The table came from immunoSEQ multiplex PCR; TCRdb's copy has only in-frame clones and leaves some out. The data contain more than 150,000 clones, more than 75% of them singletons. The specimen was peripheral blood. Receptors were obtained from a man aged 35-49 years with active or convalescent COVID-19.

This sequence joins TRBV28 and TRBJ1-1; 7 nucleotides align to TRBD1. J gave up 5 bases and V 7 bases, and 4 bases lay outside the gene matches. CDR1 MDHEN and CDR2 SYDVKM come from the germline V gene. The CDR3 has 12 residues. In DNA, the CDR3 is TGTGCCAGCACCTTGACAGGGACTGAAGCTTTCTTT. This translates into CASTLTGTEAFF.

The chain couples TRBV4-3 to TRBJ1-3; the D is unclear. This CDR3 has 17 residues. Germline values: CDR1 LGHNA, CDR2 YSLEER. Trimming shortened V by 0 bases and J by 0 bases, and 12 bases separated the two germline ends. CDR3 sequence: CASSQDIGRDSGNTIYF. The CDR3 DNA reads as TGCGCCAGCAGCCAAGATATAGGACGGGACTCTGGAAACACCATATATTTT.

The rearrangement uses TRBV7-8 and TRBJ2-7; 9 nucleotides align to TRBD2. J lost 6 bases, V lost 5 bases, and 5 bases had no gene match. Germline CDR1 reads SGHVS; CDR2 reads FQNEAQ. The CDR3 extends over 13 amino acids. This chain's CDR3 is CASSPRGGLEQYF. In DNA form, the CDR3 reads TGTGCCAGCAGCCCGCGGGGGGGGCTCGAGCAGTACTTC.

The rearrangement uses TRBV11-1 and TRBJ2-5; weak D call: TRBD2 (5 bases). V was shortened by 3 bases and J by 5 bases, with 10 bases between the two germline ends. CDR1 SGHAT and CDR2 FQDESV come from the germline V gene (reference sequence). CDR3 length equals 13 residues. The DNA of the CDR3 is TGTGCCAGCAGCTTCGGGGAACGGGAGACCCAGTACTTC. It yields the protein CASSFGERETQYF.

The J gene is TRBJ1-1, the V gene TRBV10-3; 10 bases agree with TRBD1. V lost 3 bases, J lost 4 bases, and 5 bases stayed unmatched. The CDR3 totals 15 residues. Germline values: CDR1 ENHRY, CDR2 SYGVKD. The chain's CDR3 is CAISDGTGESTEAFF. The DNA for the CDR3 is TGTGCCATCAGTGACGGGACAGGGGAGAGCACTGAAGCTTTCTTT.